The 19 T cell receptor beta chains given below trace back to one sample, sequenced in a study of shared clonotypes between healthy human individuals. Sequencing used immunoSEQ multiplex PCR; TCRdb keeps in-frame clones, though not all of them. The sample carries roughly 2,000,000 clones, about 93% recorded once. The naive CD8 fraction comprised CD45RO-negative cells positively selected for CCR7 and excluded terminally differentiated effector memory CD45RA+ cells. Sample: naive CD8+ T cells from PBMCs. Source of these receptors: a man aged 18 to 30 in good health. Some clones in this sample may be carry-over from other donors' samples.

This chain connects TRBV27 to TRBJ2-2; possibly TRBD1 for D (6 bases). The V and J ends lost 3 bases and 7 bases respectively, with 9 bases between them. This CDR3 has 13 amino acids. Germline assignment: CDR1 MNHEY and CDR2 SMNVEV (reference sequence). CDR3 loop: CASSFGGRGELFF. The CDR3 DNA follows: TGTGCCAGCAGTTTTGGGGGCCGCGGGGAGCTGTTTTTT.

The V call is TRBV28, the J call TRBJ1-1, with TRBD1 identical over 8 bases. Germline trimming cut 5 bases from V and 3 bases from J; bases unmatched to any gene: 5. The CDR3 has 14 amino acids. Germline V gene lookup returns CDR1 MDHEN and CDR2 SYDVKM. For the CDR3, the DNA is TGTGCCAGCAGTAAACAGGGGGGTTACACTGAAGCTTTCTTT. Its protein product is CASSKQGGYTEAFF.

Notes on this clone: The sample has other DNA sequences that encode this CDR3 too. The rearrangement joins TRBV27 to TRBJ2-7; the D gene is possibly TRBD1 (5 bases). The germline CDR1 and CDR2 sequences are MNHEY and SMNVEV (reference sequence). The CDR3 sequence is 12 residues long. V lost 5 bases, J lost 0 bases, and 5 bases lay in between. CDR3 sequence reads: CASSQGSYEQYF. DNA of the CDR3: TGTGCCAGCAGTCAGGGCTCCTACGAGCAGTACTTC.

The J gene is TRBJ1-2, the V gene TRBV27; D possibly corresponds to TRBD1 (5 bases). CDR3 length equals 13 residues. V was pared by 8 bases and J by 8 bases, with 18 bases between. From germline, CDR1 is MNHEY and CDR2 SMNVEV (reference sequence). The CDR3 nucleotides read TGTGCCAGCTGGACCGGGGCCCACGGAGGCTACACCTTC. This encodes CASWTGAHGGYTF.

This clone was found once. This chain links TRBV7-3 with TRBJ2-1, with D possibly matching TRBD2 (6 bases). Trimming removed 2 bases at V and 5 bases at J, with 13 bases between. CDR3 length equals 15 residues. Germline V lookup: CDR1 SGHTA, CDR2 FQGTGA. The CDR3, as DNA: TGTGCCAGCAGCTTATCTGCTAGCGTAAACAATGAGCAGTTCTTC. It is translated as CASSLSASVNNEQFF.

The chain has TRBV7-9 and TRBJ2-7; 8 nucleotides agree with TRBD1. This CDR3 region has 18 residues. Germline V gene lookup returns CDR1 SEHNR and CDR2 FQNEAQ (reference sequence). J lost 3 bases, V lost 0 bases, and 13 bases had no gene match. CDR3 loop: CASSLALGDRRRFYEQYF. The CDR3 region has the DNA TGTGCCAGCAGCTTAGCGCTCGGGGACAGGAGGCGTTTCTACGAGCAGTACTTC. The variable domain in full, completed from reference TRBV7-9 and TRBJ2-7, reads DTGVSQNPRHKITKRGQNVTFRCDPISEHNRLYWYRQTLGQGPEFLTYFQNEAQLEKSRLLSDRFSAERPKGSFSTLEIQRTEQGDSAMYLCASSLALGDRRRFYEQYFGPGTRLTVT.

The chain has TRBV11-2 and TRBJ1-4; 8 bases agree with TRBD1. CDR3 size: 16 residues. The V and J ends lost 4 bases and 5 bases, in that order; junction bases with no gene match: 9. The germline gives CDR1 SGHAT, CDR2 FQNNGV. Here the CDR3 DNA reads TGTGCCAGCAGCTCTACCACGGACAGGGAGAATGAAAAACTGTTTTTT. Translation gives CASSSTTDRENEKLFF.

V and J are TRBV5-1 and TRBJ2-2; 8 bases fit TRBD2. The CDR3 consists of 15 residues. V lost 4 bases to trimming and J lost 11 bases; unmatched junction nucleotides: 13. The germline V gene encodes CDR1 SGHRS and CDR2 YFSETQ. The CDR3 nucleotides read TGCGCCAGCAGCCCTACTAGCGGCGGCCGAATCGAGCTGTTTTTT. Its protein is CASSPTSGGRIELFF.

V is TRBV28 and J is TRBJ1-1; the match to TRBD1 covers 9 bases. This CDR3 spans 15 amino acids. V was pared by 3 bases and J by 4 bases, with 6 bases of the junction left unmatched. Germline V gene data show CDR1 as MDHEN and CDR2 as SYDVKM. CDR3 bases: TGTGCCAGCAGTTTCGCCGGGACAGGGACCACTGAAGCTTTCTTT. Translating it yields CASSFAGTGTTEAFF.

The rearrangement joins TRBV29-1 to TRBJ2-1, with TRBD2 matching 8 bases. The germline V gene has CDR1 SQVTM and CDR2 ANQGSEA. This CDR3 is built from 14 residues. Trimming cost V 1 base and J 6 bases; bases outside gene matches: 5. CDR3 protein: CSVEGTSFGNEQFF. As DNA, the CDR3 is TGCAGCGTTGAAGGGACTAGCTTTGGCAATGAGCAGTTCTTC.

This sequence joins TRBV5-4 and TRBJ2-7; 8 nucleotides agree with TRBD2. Unmatched junction bases numbered 11, after V lost 3 bases and J lost 6 bases. Germline CDR1 reads SGHNT; CDR2 reads YYREEE (reference sequence). The CDR3 is 15 amino acids. The CDR3 here is CASSSLREGRREQYF. The CDR3 DNA sequence: TGTGCCAGCAGCTCACTTCGGGAGGGCAGGCGCGAGCAGTACTTC.

This clone has a single count. The chain has TRBV6-5 and TRBJ2-7; 7 positions match TRBD1. This CDR3 spans 14 amino acids. The V gene end was trimmed by 5 bases and the J gene end by 4 bases; junction bases not matched to a gene: 8. Germline V lookup: CDR1 MNHEY, CDR2 SVGAGI. The CDR3 protein is CASSRGTEEYEQYF. CDR3 sequence (DNA): TGTGCCAGCAGTAGGGGGACAGAAGAATACGAGCAGTACTTC.

This sequence joins TRBV6-5 and TRBJ1-2; unclear D gene. Trimming removed 6 bases at V and 2 bases at J, with 7 bases between. This CDR3 has 12 amino acids. Germline V CDR1 and CDR2: MNHEY, SVGAGI. The CDR3 is CASSMDNYGYTF. The CDR3 coding sequence is TGTGCCAGCAGCATGGACAACTATGGCTACACCTTC.

This chain uses TRBV5-1 with TRBJ2-1; 9 bases line up with TRBD2. The CDR3 runs 15 residues. The V and J ends lost 4 bases and 3 bases, in that order; junction bases with no gene match: 5. CDR1 SGHRS and CDR2 YFSETQ come from the germline V gene. The CDR3 here is CASSPYSGGYNEQFF. CDR3 nucleotides: TGCGCCAGCAGCCCCTATAGCGGGGGCTACAATGAGCAGTTCTTC.

The chain has TRBV9 and TRBJ2-1; no clear D gene. V dropped 0 bases and J dropped 5 bases, with 9 bases sitting between them. The CDR3 extends over 14 amino acids. Per germline, CDR1 SGDLS and CDR2 YYNGEE. CDR3 nucleotides: TGTGCCAGCAGCGTAGGGTCTGAAAACAATGAGCAGTTCTTC. It is translated as CASSVGSENNEQFF.

A single count supports this clone. The chain links TRBV5-1 to TRBJ1-3, with a weak D call TRBD1 (6 bases). Germline lookup yields CDR1 SGHRS and CDR2 YFSETQ. V was cut by 0 bases and J by 0 bases, with 7 bases left in between. This CDR3 is built from 15 residues. CDR3 protein: CASSLGQVSGNTIYF. The CDR3, as DNA: TGCGCCAGCAGCTTGGGACAGGTCTCTGGAAACACCATATATTTT.

The J gene is TRBJ1-2, the V gene TRBV10-2, with TRBD1 identical over 10 bases. CDR3 length equals 14 residues. The V segment lost 8 bases and the J segment 4 bases; nucleotides outside the gene matches: 7. Per the germline V gene, CDR1 is WSHSY and CDR2 is SAAADI. The CDR3: CASFPGQGTYGYTF. CDR3 in DNA: TGCGCCAGCTTCCCGGGACAGGGGACCTATGGCTACACCTTC.

CDR3 coding DNA: TGTGCCAGCAGTCTGAGGGGGTTGGGGGGCAATCAGCCCCAGCATTTT. This sequence encodes CASSLRGLGGNQPQHF. The V gene is TRBV6-6, the J gene TRBJ1-5, with D perhaps TRBD1 (6 bases). V was clipped by 5 bases and J by 2 bases, with 16 bases between them. This CDR3 spans 16 amino acids. CDR1 MNHNY and CDR2 SVGAGI come from the germline V gene (reference sequence).

The rearrangement joins TRBV7-3 to TRBJ2-1; D may match TRBD1 or TRBD2 (5 bases each). Germline-derived CDR1 and CDR2 are SGHTA and FQGTGA. CDR3 length: 15 amino acids. V was trimmed by 0 bases and J by 8 bases, leaving 14 bases between them. CDR3 bases: TGTGCCAGCAGCTTAACTTGGGGGAGAAGAGATGAGCAGTTCTTC. Translation gives CASSLTWGRRDEQFF. The full variable domain, rest sourced from reference TRBV7-3 and TRBJ2-1, is GAGVSQTPSNKVTEKGKYVELRCDPISGHTALYWYRQSLGQGPEFLIYFQGTGAADDSGLPNDRFFAVRPEGSVSTLKIQRTERGDSAVYLCASSLTWGRRDEQFFGPGTRLTVL.